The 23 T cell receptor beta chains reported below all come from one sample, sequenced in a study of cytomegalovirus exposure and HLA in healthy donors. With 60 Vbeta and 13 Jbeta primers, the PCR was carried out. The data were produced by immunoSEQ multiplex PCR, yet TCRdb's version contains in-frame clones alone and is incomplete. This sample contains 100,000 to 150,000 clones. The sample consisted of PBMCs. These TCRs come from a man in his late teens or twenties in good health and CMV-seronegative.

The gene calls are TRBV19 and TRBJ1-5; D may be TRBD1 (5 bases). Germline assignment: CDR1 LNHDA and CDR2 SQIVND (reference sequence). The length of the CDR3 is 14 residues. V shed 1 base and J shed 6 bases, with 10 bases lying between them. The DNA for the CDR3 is TGTGCCAGTAGTATAGTGTCCGGGGGTCAGCCCCAGCATTTT. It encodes CASSIVSGGQPQHF.

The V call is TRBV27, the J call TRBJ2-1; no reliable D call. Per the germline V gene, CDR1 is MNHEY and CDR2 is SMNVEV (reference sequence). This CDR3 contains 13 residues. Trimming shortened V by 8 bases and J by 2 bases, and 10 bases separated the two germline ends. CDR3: CASQSLAYNEQFF. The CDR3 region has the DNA TGTGCCAGCCAAAGCTTGGCCTACAATGAGCAGTTCTTC.

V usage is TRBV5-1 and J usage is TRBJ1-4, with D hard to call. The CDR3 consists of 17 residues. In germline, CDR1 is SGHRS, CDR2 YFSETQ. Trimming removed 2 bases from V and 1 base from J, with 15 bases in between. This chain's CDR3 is CASSLGLIGGTNEKLFF. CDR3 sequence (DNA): TGCGCCAGCAGCTTAGGACTGATCGGTGGAACTAATGAAAAACTGTTTTTT.

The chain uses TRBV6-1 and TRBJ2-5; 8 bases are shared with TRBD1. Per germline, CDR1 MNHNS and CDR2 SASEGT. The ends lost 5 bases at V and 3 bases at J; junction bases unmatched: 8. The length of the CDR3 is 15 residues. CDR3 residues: CASSNLGTGEETQYF. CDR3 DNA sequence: TGTGCCAGCAGTAACCTAGGGACAGGAGAAGAGACCCAGTACTTC.

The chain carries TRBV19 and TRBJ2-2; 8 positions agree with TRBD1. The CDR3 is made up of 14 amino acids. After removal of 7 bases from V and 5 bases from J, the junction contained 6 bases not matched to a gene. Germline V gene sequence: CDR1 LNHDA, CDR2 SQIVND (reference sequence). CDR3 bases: TGTGCCAGTACCCCGACAGGGGAGACCGGGGAGCTGTTTTTT. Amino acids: CASTPTGETGELFF.

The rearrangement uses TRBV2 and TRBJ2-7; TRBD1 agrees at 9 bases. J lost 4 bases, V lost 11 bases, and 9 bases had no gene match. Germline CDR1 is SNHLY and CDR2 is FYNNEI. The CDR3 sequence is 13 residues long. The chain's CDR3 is CAGGGTGLYEQYF. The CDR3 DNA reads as TGTGCCGGGGGGGGGACAGGGCTTTACGAGCAGTACTTC.

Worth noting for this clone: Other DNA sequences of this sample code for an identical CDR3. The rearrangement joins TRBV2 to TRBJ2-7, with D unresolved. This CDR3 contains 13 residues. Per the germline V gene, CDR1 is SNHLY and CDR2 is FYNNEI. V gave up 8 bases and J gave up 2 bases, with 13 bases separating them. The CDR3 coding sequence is TGTGCCAGCTCACGTCAGGTAACCTACGAGCAGTACTTC. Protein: CASSRQVTYEQYF.

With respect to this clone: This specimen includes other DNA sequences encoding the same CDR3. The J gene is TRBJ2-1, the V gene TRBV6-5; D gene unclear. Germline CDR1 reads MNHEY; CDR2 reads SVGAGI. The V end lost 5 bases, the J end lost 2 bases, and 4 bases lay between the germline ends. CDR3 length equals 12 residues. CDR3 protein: CASSRTYNEQFF. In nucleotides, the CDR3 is TGTGCCAGCAGTCGTACCTACAATGAGCAGTTCTTC.

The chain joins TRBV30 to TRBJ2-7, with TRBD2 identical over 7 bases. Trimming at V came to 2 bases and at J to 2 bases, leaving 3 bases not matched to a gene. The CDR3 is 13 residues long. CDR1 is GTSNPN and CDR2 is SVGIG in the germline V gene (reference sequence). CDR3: CAWSSGRAYEQYF. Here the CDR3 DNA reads TGTGCCTGGAGTTCAGGGAGGGCCTACGAGCAGTACTTC.

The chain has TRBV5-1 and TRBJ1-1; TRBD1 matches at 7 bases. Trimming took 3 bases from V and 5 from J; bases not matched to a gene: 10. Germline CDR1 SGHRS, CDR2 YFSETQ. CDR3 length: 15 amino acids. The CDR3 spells CASSSVYRGRTEAFF. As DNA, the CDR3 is TGCGCCAGCAGCTCGGTCTACAGGGGCCGAACTGAAGCTTTCTTT. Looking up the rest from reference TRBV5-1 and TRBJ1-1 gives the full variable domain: KAGVTQTPRYLIKTRGQQVTLSCSPISGHRSVSWYQQTPGQGLQFLFEYFSETQRNKGNFPGRFSGRQFSNSRSEMNVSTLELGDSALYLCASSSVYRGRTEAFFGQGTRLTVV.

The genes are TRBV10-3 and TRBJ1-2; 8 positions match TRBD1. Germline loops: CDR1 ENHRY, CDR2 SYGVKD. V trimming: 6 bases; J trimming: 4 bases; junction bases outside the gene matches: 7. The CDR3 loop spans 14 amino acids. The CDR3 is CAISDRGPGYGYTF. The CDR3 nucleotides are TGTGCCATCAGCGACAGGGGACCAGGCTATGGCTACACCTTC.

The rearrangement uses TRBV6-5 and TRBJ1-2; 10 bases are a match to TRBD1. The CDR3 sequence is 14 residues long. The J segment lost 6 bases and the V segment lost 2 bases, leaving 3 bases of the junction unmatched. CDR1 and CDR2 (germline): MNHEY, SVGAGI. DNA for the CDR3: TGTGCCAGCAGTTACCAAGGGACAGGGGATGGCTACACCTTC. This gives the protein CASSYQGTGDGYTF.

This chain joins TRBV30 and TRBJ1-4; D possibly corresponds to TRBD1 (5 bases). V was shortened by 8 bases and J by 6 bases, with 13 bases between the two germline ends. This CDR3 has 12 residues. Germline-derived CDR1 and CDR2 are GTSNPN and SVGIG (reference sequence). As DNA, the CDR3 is TGTGCCCTCGGGGGGTGGGATGAAAAACTGTTTTTT. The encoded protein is CALGGWDEKLFF.

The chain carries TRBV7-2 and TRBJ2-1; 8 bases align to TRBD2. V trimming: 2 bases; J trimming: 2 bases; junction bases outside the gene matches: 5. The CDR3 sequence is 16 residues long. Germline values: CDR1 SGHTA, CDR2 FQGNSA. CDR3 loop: CASSLSSGSPYNEQFF. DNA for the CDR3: TGTGCCAGCAGCTTATCCAGCGGGAGCCCCTACAATGAGCAGTTCTTC. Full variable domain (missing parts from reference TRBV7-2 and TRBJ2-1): GAGVSQSPSNKVTEKGKDVELRCDPISGHTALYWYRQSLGQGLEFLIYFQGNSAPDKSGLPSDRFSAERTGGSVSTLTIQRTQQEDSAVYLCASSLSSGSPYNEQFFGPGTRLTVL.

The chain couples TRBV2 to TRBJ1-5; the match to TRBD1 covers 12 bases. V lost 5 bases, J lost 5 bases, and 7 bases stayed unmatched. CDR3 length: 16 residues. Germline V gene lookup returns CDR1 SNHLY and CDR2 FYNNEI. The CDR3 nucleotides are TGTGCCAGCAGTAGGGGGGGACAGGGGGCTTATCAGCCCCAGCATTTT. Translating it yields CASSRGGQGAYQPQHF.

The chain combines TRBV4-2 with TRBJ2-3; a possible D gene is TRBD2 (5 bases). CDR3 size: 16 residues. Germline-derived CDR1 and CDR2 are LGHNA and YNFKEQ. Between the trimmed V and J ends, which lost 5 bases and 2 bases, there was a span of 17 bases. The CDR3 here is CASSLPQRGYTDTQYF. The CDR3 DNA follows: TGTGCCAGCAGCTTGCCCCAGCGCGGGTACACAGATACGCAGTATTTT.

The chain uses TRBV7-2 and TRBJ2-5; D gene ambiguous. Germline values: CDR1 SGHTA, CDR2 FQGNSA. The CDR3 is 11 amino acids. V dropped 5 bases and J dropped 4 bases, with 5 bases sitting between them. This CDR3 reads CASSGIETQYF. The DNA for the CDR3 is TGTGCCAGCAGCGGCATAGAGACCCAGTACTTC.

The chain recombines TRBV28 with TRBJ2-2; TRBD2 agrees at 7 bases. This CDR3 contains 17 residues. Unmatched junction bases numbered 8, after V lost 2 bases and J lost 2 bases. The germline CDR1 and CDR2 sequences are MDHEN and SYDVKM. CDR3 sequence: CASSLEAGWINTGELFF. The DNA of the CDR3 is TGTGCCAGCAGTTTAGAAGCGGGATGGATAAACACCGGGGAGCTGTTTTTT.

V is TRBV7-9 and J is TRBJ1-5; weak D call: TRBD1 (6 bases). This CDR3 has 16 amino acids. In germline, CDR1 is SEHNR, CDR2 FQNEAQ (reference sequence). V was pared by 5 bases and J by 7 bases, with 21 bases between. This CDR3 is CASSLSIGGKGQPQHF. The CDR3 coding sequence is TGTGCCAGCAGCCTAAGTATTGGGGGCAAGGGCCAGCCCCAGCATTTT.

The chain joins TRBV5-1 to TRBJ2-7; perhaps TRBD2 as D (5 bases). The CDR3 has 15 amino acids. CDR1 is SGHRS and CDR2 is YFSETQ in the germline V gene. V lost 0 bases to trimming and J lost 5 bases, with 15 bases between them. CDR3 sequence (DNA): TGCGCCAGCAGCTTGGCCGGAGGAATCCTCCACGAGCAGTACTTC. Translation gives CASSLAGGILHEQYF.

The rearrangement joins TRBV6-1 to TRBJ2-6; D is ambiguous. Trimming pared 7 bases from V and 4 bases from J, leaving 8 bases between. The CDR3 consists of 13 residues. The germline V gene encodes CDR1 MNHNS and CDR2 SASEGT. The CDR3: CASKPSGANVLTF. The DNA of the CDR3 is TGTGCCAGCAAGCCTTCCGGGGCCAACGTCCTGACTTTC.

CDR3 sequence (DNA): TGTGCCAGCAGTCCTTTACCGGGGGGGACCGCTGGCTACACCTTC. Translated, it gives CASSPLPGGTAGYTF. The chain employs TRBV27 and TRBJ1-2; tentative D call: TRBD1 (5 bases). Trimming took off 5 bases at V and 7 bases at J, with 20 bases between the two ends. Germline V CDR1 and CDR2: MNHEY, SMNVEV (reference sequence). CDR3 size: 15 residues.

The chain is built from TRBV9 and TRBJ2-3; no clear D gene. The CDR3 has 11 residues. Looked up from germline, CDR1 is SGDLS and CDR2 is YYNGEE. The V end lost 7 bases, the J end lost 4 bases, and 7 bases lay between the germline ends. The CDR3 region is CASGHADTQYF. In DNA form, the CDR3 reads TGTGCCAGCGGGCACGCAGATACGCAGTATTTT.